One and the same sample provided the 27 T cell receptor beta chains below, sequenced in a study of human T cells and chemical hapten exposure. As for time point: patch test 1, 2 weeks after DPC sensitization. Treatment reported: therapeutic diphenylcyclopropenone sensitization with weekly scalp DPC. TCRdb redid the calling of the RACE reads with MiXCR, one entry per CDR3 protein. The sample consists of fewer than 150,000 distinct CDR3 sequences, roughly 15% of them appearing once. The specimen comprised whole blood, sampled in connection with sensitization to the hapten diphenylcyclopropenone (DPC). Every receptor here comes from a man aged 18-30 years with alopecia areata. Some clones in this sample may be carry-over from other donors' samples.

The table lists this clonotype with a few counts. J is TRBJ1-1 and V is TRBV7-9; D perhaps matches TRBD1 (6 bases). V shed 2 bases and J shed 1 base, with 11 bases lying between them. CDR1 and CDR2 from the germline V gene are SEHNR and FQNEAQ (reference sequence). The CDR3 covers 15 residues. CDR3 residues: CASSLHGGGNTEAFF. The CDR3 DNA sequence: TGTGCCAGCAGCTTACACGGAGGGGGGAACACTGAAGCTTTCTTT.

This clonotype was seen many times. The genes are TRBV20-1 and TRBJ1-6; no definite D call. The CDR3 is 15 residues long. Trimming shortened V by 0 bases and J by 6 bases, and 12 bases separated the two germline ends. Germline V CDR1 and CDR2: DFQATT, SNEGSKA (reference sequence). CDR3 sequence: CSARDGPLVNSPLHF. Here the CDR3 DNA reads TGCAGTGCTAGAGATGGGCCTCTCGTTAATTCACCCCTCCACTTT.

This clonotype was picked up many times. The rearrangement uses TRBV5-6 and TRBJ2-5, with D maybe TRBD2 (5 bases). Germline V CDR1 and CDR2: SGHDT, YYEEEE. V lost 2 bases to trimming and J lost 2 bases, with 10 bases between them. The CDR3 is made up of 14 amino acids. The CDR3 reads CASSLARAQETQYF. The CDR3 nucleotides read TGTGCCAGCAGCTTAGCGCGGGCGCAAGAGACCCAGTACTTC.

This clonotype was seen only a few times. This chain connects TRBV6-2 or TRBV6-3 to TRBJ2-2, with 12 positions matching TRBD1. The CDR3 totals 19 residues. V was pared by 0 bases and J by 7 bases, with 12 bases of the junction left unmatched. Per the germline V gene, CDR1 is MNHEY and CDR2 is SVGEGT. CDR3 amino acids: CASSYSIPPGQGAFGELFF. CDR3 coding DNA: TGTGCCAGCAGTTACTCGATACCCCCGGGACAGGGGGCGTTCGGGGAGCTGTTTTTT.

This clonotype occurred a few times. The chain combines TRBV29-1 with TRBJ2-6, with 10 bases that match TRBD1. In germline, CDR1 is SQVTM, CDR2 ANQGSEA. The CDR3 extends over 17 amino acids. Germline trimming cut 5 bases from V and 4 bases from J; bases unmatched to any gene: 11. DNA for the CDR3: TGCAGCGTTTACCGGGACAGGGGATCCCTCGGGGCCAACGTCCTGACTTTC. It translates to CSVYRDRGSLGANVLTF.

The V gene is TRBV6-4, the J gene TRBJ2-3; a weak D match, TRBD1 (5 bases). CDR1 MRHNA and CDR2 SNTAGT come from the germline V gene. CDR3 length: 13 amino acids. Trimming removed 4 bases at V and 8 bases at J, with 13 bases between. For the CDR3, the DNA is TGTGCCAGCAGTGCATCAGGGATTGGTACGCAGTATTTT. Its translation is CASSASGIGTQYF.

The chain's CDR3 is CASSQGNAEQETQYF. The CDR3 DNA reads as TGTGCCAGCAGCCAGGGGAACGCCGAGCAAGAGACCCAGTACTTC. This chain links TRBV4-2 with TRBJ2-5, with unresolved D. V lost 3 bases to trimming and J lost 2 bases, with 13 bases between them. The CDR3 has 15 residues. In germline, CDR1 is LGHNA, CDR2 YNFKEQ.

The rearrangement links TRBV11-3 to TRBJ2-3; D not resolved. The V end lost 1 base, the J end lost 4 bases, and 6 bases lay between the germline ends. Germline lookup yields CDR1 SGHNT and CDR2 YENEEA. The CDR3 is 13 amino acids. CDR3 sequence: CASSLVGSDTQYF. CDR3 DNA: TGTGCCAGCAGCTTAGTCGGCTCAGATACGCAGTATTTT.

The rearrangement joins TRBV5-4 to TRBJ1-1; D not resolved. V shed 0 bases and J shed 1 base, with 10 bases lying between them. Germline assignment: CDR1 SGHNT and CDR2 YYREEE (reference sequence). This CDR3 is built from 15 residues. The CDR3 sequence is CASSLGTDQNTEAFF. The CDR3 DNA is TGTGCCAGCAGCTTGGGTACAGACCAGAACACTGAAGCTTTCTTT.

The gene calls are TRBV20-1 and TRBJ2-6; maybe TRBD1 (5 bases). There are 13 residues in the CDR3. V lost 4 bases and J lost 1, with 5 bases in between. Germline CDR1 is DFQATT and CDR2 is SNEGSKA (reference sequence). The CDR3 nucleotides are TGCAGTGCTACAGGGTCTGGGGCCAACGTCCTGACTTTC. This gives the protein CSATGSGANVLTF.

This chain joins TRBV18 and TRBJ1-3; D is undetermined. CDR1 is KGHSH and CDR2 is LQKENI in the germline V gene. The V gene lost 3 bases and the J gene lost 0 bases, with 12 bases spanning the gap. The CDR3 loop spans 16 amino acids. CDR3 in amino acids: CASSPLAGTSGNTIYF. The CDR3 DNA reads as TGTGCCAGCTCACCCTTAGCCGGAACCTCTGGAAACACCATATATTTT.

In this sample, this clonotype turned up many times. The chain carries TRBV11-1 and TRBJ1-6; D unresolved. The germline V gene encodes CDR1 SGHAT and CDR2 FQDESV (reference sequence). V was shortened by 5 bases and J by 7 bases, with 9 bases between the two germline ends. This CDR3 is 13 amino acids long. In DNA, the CDR3 is TGTGCCAGCAGCCAAGAGGCGAATTCACCCCTCCACTTT. Translation: CASSQEANSPLHF.

This clonotype has a count of ten or more. The chain uses TRBV29-1 and TRBJ2-5; a weak D match, TRBD1 (5 bases). Germline V gene sequence: CDR1 SQVTM, CDR2 ANQGSEA. This CDR3 spans 10 amino acids. Trimming shortened V by 6 bases and J by 9 bases, and 11 bases separated the two germline ends. The CDR3 sequence: CSVRVKAQYF. CDR3 coding DNA: TGCAGCGTCAGGGTGAAGGCCCAGTACTTC. The whole variable domain, filled in from reference TRBV29-1 and TRBJ2-5, reads SAVISQKPSRDICQRGTSLTIQCQVDSQVTMMFWYRQQPGQSLTLIATANQGSEATYESGFVIDKFPISRPNLTFSTLTVSNMSPEDSSIYLCSVRVKAQYFGPGTRLLVL.

The chain combines TRBV6-2 or TRBV6-3 with TRBJ2-2; 8 bases are shared with TRBD1. The CDR3 length is 14 residues. J was trimmed by 4 bases and V by 6 bases; bases with no gene match: 4. The germline V gene has CDR1 MNHEY and CDR2 SVGEGT. The CDR3 protein is CASSGQGPTGELFF. The CDR3 DNA is TGTGCCAGCAGCGGACAGGGTCCCACCGGGGAGCTGTTTTTT.

This clonotype was recorded at least ten times. The rearrangement links TRBV3-1 to TRBJ2-1; the D is unclear. The length of the CDR3 is 15 residues. Germline assignment: CDR1 LGHDT and CDR2 YNNKEL (reference sequence). Trimming removed 0 bases from V and 7 bases from J, with 13 bases in between. The CDR3 loop reads CASSQDPAVQNEQFF. The CDR3 nucleotides read TGTGCCAGCAGCCAAGATCCGGCCGTTCAGAATGAGCAGTTCTTC.

This clonotype showed up many times. V is TRBV4-3 and J is TRBJ2-3; 9 bases are a match to TRBD1. The ends lost 2 bases at V and 5 bases at J; junction bases unmatched: 2. Germline-derived CDR1 and CDR2 are LGHNA and YSLEER. The CDR3 consists of 14 residues. CDR3 nucleotides: TGCGCCAGCAGCCAAACAGGGGGCGAAGATACGCAGTATTTT. The encoded protein is CASSQTGGEDTQYF.

The V call is TRBV2, the J call TRBJ1-2; D not resolved. Looked up from germline, CDR1 is SNHLY and CDR2 is FYNNEI. V was cut by 1 base and J by 3 bases, with 3 bases left in between. The CDR3 spans 12 residues. The CDR3 loop reads CASSEGYYGYTF. CDR3 bases: TGTGCCAGCAGTGAAGGGTACTATGGCTACACCTTC.

This chain links TRBV11-1 with TRBJ2-1; D possibly uses TRBD1 or TRBD2 (6 bases each). This CDR3 region has 15 residues. V was trimmed by 4 bases and J by 0 bases, leaving 10 bases between them. The V gene's germline CDR1 is SGHAT and CDR2 FQDESV (reference sequence). The CDR3 DNA follows: TGTGCCAGCAGCTCCGGGGGCCACTCCTACAATGAGCAGTTCTTC. Translated: CASSSGGHSYNEQFF. Looking up the rest from reference TRBV11-1 and TRBJ2-1 gives the full variable domain: EAEVAQSPRYKITEKSQAVAFWCDPISGHATLYWYRQILGQGPELLVQFQDESVVDDSQLPKDRFSAERLKGVDSTLKIQPAELGDSAMYLCASSSGGHSYNEQFFGPGTRLTVL.

This clonotype was observed a few times. This chain uses TRBV12-3 or TRBV12-4 with TRBJ1-1; possible D gene TRBD1, 5 bases. This CDR3 region has 14 residues. Deletions cut 8 bases from V and 1 base from J, with 14 bases between. The chain's CDR3 is CASWAGARNTEAFF. CDR3 in DNA: TGTGCCAGCTGGGCCGGGGCTAGGAACACTGAAGCTTTCTTT.

The gene calls are TRBV7-2 and TRBJ2-7; possible D gene TRBD1, 5 bases. The CDR3 length is 15 residues. Germline V lookup: CDR1 SGHTA, CDR2 FQGNSA. V was shortened by 1 base and J by 0 bases, with 10 bases between the two germline ends. The CDR3 sequence: CASSLVQASSYEQYF. CDR3 bases: TGTGCCAGCAGCTTAGTACAGGCGAGCTCCTACGAGCAGTACTTC. Full variable domain (missing parts from reference TRBV7-2 and TRBJ2-7): GAGVSQSPSNKVTEKGKDVELRCDPISGHTALYWYRQSLGQGLEFLIYFQGNSAPDKSGLPSDRFSAERTGGSVSTLTIQRTQQEDSAVYLCASSLVQASSYEQYFGPGTRLTVT.

The genes are TRBV10-3 and TRBJ2-7; D may correspond to TRBD1 or TRBD2 (5 bases each). Germline CDR1 is ENHRY and CDR2 is SYGVKD. V dropped 11 bases and J dropped 3 bases, with 11 bases sitting between them. The CDR3 is 11 residues long. This CDR3 is CASRDGYEQYF. In DNA, the CDR3 is TGTGCCTCCCGGGACGGCTACGAGCAGTACTTC.

A note on this clonotype: The germline gene is not matched at one end of the junction; a read error may be the cause. The V gene is TRBV10-2, the J gene TRBJ2-3, with a tentative D call TRBD2 (6 bases). There are 17 residues in the CDR3. CDR1 WSHSY and CDR2 SAAADI come from the germline V gene. CDR3 sequence reads: CASSGEGSLISGDSQYF. The CDR3 nucleotides are TGCGCCAGCAGTGGAGAGGGGTCACTAATATCGGGAGATTCGCAGTATTTT.

This clonotype was observed a few times. This sequence joins TRBV7-9 and TRBJ2-3, with D tentatively TRBD1 or TRBD2 (6 bases each). V gave up 8 bases and J gave up 2 bases, with 14 bases separating them. The germline V gene has CDR1 SEHNR and CDR2 FQNEAQ (reference sequence). The CDR3 totals 14 residues. CDR3 region: CASVKRGATDTQYF. For the CDR3, the DNA is TGTGCCAGCGTAAAAAGGGGGGCCACAGATACGCAGTATTTT.

J is TRBJ1-1 and V is TRBV6-2 or TRBV6-3; 10 bases line up with TRBD1. CDR3 length: 15 amino acids. J lost 6 bases, V lost 6 bases, and 10 bases had no gene match. The germline CDR1 and CDR2 sequences are MNHEY and SVGEGT. In DNA, the CDR3 is TGTGCCAGCAGCGTTCCCGGGACAGGGGCTCCTGAAGCTTTCTTT. It encodes CASSVPGTGAPEAFF.

The chain uses TRBV20-1 and TRBJ2-3; 8 bases are a match to TRBD1. CDR1 is DFQATT, CDR2 SNEGSKA, per germline (reference sequence). J gave up 4 bases and V 3 bases, and 9 bases lay outside the gene matches. The CDR3 is 15 amino acids. CDR3 region: CSASLRTGNSDTQYF. The CDR3 DNA reads TGCAGTGCTAGTTTGAGGACAGGGAATTCAGATACGCAGTATTTT.

This clonotype was seen repeatedly, ten times or more. The rearrangement joins TRBV9 to TRBJ1-4; D might be TRBD1 (6 bases). The V and J ends lost 0 bases and 2 bases respectively, with 11 bases between them. CDR3 length equals 16 residues. In germline, CDR1 is SGDLS, CDR2 YYNGEE. CDR3 nucleotide sequence: TGTGCCAGCAGCGTAGCTAGTGGGGGCACTAATGAAAAACTGTTTTTT. Protein: CASSVASGGTNEKLFF.

This clonotype occurred a few times. V gene TRBV7-2 combines with J gene TRBJ2-3, with D possibly TRBD2 on 6 matching bases. This CDR3 is built from 15 residues. Trimming cost V 5 bases and J 0 bases, with 12 bases left between them. From germline, CDR1 is SGHTA and CDR2 FQGNSA. In DNA, the CDR3 is TGTGCCAGCAGCCGTACTAGCCAGAGCACAGATACGCAGTATTTT. It yields the protein CASSRTSQSTDTQYF. The entire variable domain, with the rest obtained from reference TRBV7-2 and TRBJ2-3, is as follows: GAGVSQSPSNKVTEKGKDVELRCDPISGHTALYWYRQSLGQGLEFLIYFQGNSAPDKSGLPSDRFSAERTGGSVSTLTIQRTQQEDSAVYLCASSRTSQSTDTQYFGPGTRLTVL.